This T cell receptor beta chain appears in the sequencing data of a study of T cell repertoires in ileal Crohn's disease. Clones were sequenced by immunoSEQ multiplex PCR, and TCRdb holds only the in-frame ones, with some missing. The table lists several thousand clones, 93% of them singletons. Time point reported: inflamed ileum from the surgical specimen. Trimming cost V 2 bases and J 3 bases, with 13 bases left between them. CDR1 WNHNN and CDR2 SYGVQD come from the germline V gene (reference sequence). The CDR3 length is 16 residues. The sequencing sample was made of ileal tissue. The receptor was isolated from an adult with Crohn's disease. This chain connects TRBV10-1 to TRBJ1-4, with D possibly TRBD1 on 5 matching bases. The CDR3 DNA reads TGCGCCAGCAGTGAGCGGGCAGGGATTGCTAATGAAAAACTGTTTTTT. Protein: CASSERAGIANEKLFF.